This entry features one T cell receptor beta chain sequence. This is likely a read error, given that the CDR3 carries no conserved phenylalanine or tryptophan at its end. Amplification started from genomic DNA. The TCR beta CDR3 region was amplified using 30 forward and 13 reverse primers. A single record per CDR3 protein comes from TCRdb applying MiXCR to the multiplex PCR reads. There are fewer than 300,000 distinct CDR3 sequences in the sample; 40% to 50% occur only once, and roughly 15% lies in the top ten. This record comes from a study of type 1 and type 2 diabetes patients. CDR1 is DFQATT and CDR2 is SNEGSKA in the germline V gene (reference sequence). V lost 0 bases to trimming and J lost 3 bases, with 15 bases between them. This CDR3 contains 15 residues.

The receptor comes from a young man with type 2 diabetes. The gene calls are TRBV20-1 and TRBJ2-7; D possibly corresponds to TRBD2 (6 bases). The sample taken for sequencing was peripheral blood mononuclear cells (PBMCs). Here the CDR3 reads CSARDMGLGGYEQYS. DNA of the CDR3: TGCAGTGCTAGAGATATGGGACTGGGAGGCTACGAGCAGTACTCC.